This section outlines one T cell receptor beta chain sequence together with its context. Its antigen is not identified. This sample was included in a study of cytomegalovirus exposure and HLA in healthy donors. Study information: According to later analysis, the same platform produced the roughly 120 validation and under 750 first-cohort repertoires. Study results and limitations: The study flagged some 180 TCR beta chains as cytomegalovirus-associated. A subsequent analysis found that TCR clusters from the first cohort also tended to co-occur in the 120 or so validation repertoires, with about 94% of cluster scores above 0. Cytomegalovirus status, reportedly, was diagnosed with high specificity and sensitivity by the classifier.

The assay was immunoSEQ multiplex PCR, and TCRdb's table has in-frame clones only and misses some. This table holds about 360,000 clones, 80% to 90% found once. This TCR came from a woman aged 18-29 years in good health and CMV-seronegative. Sequenced material: PBMCs.

As DNA, the CDR3 is TGTGCCAGCAGCTTGAGGGGGCTTAATGAAAAACTGTTTTTT. Protein product: CASSLRGLNEKLFF. The rearrangement uses TRBV5-4 and TRBJ1-4; TRBD1 matches at 7 bases. Trimming took 1 base from V and 4 from J; bases not matched to a gene: 1. The germline V gene encodes CDR1 SGHNT and CDR2 YYREEE (reference sequence). This CDR3 spans 14 amino acids.